This TCR beta chain was sequenced during a study of post-analysis software for immune sequencing data. For the study at large: Relapsing-remitting, secondary progressive and progressive-relapsing multiple sclerosis courses were included.

Study findings and constraints: Strong same-batch co-clustering of samples appeared with F measure clustering. Roughly five TRBV segments appeared more often in patients than in controls, and TRBV5-6, TRBV5-1 and TRBV20-1 were among these. There was significantly lower normalized Chao1 diversity in multiple sclerosis patients than in controls.

The CDR3 is made up of 13 amino acids. The V end lost 3 bases, the J end lost 4 bases, and 9 bases lay between the germline ends. A few counts support this clonotype. The antigen is unknown. Unique molecular identifiers had been added to the TCR beta cDNA libraries. Each sample of about 0.95 to 11 million input T cells yielded roughly 500,000 cDNA molecules, so each molecule approximated one T cell. TCRdb used MiXCR to reprocess the PCR reads, holding one entry per CDR3 protein. This sample yields more than 500,000 distinct CDR3 sequences, of which less than 40% are seen a single time; around 6.1% belongs to the top ten.

The sample taken for sequencing was blood. J is TRBJ1-2 and V is TRBV12-3 or TRBV12-4; D remains ambiguous. This TCR was recovered from a girl aged 2 to 17 with multiple sclerosis. The CDR3 DNA sequence: TGTGCCAGCAGTTTTGGGAGCACCTATGGCTACACCTTC. Residues: CASSFGSTYGYTF.